These 32 T cell receptor beta chains were sequenced from one sample in a study of control samples from healthy donors and cancer patients. Measured with immunoSEQ multiplex PCR; TCRdb has only the in-frame clones, and not every one. The sample includes about 74,000 clones, about 88% of them seen just once. Sequences were obtained from blood. The receptors were gathered from a woman between 50 and 59 years old in good health.

V usage is TRBV3-1 (or the pseudogene TRBV3-2) and J usage is TRBJ1-2; 10 nucleotides agree with TRBD1. J was trimmed by 6 bases and V by 10 bases; bases with no gene match: 5. Germline loops: CDR1 LGHDT, CDR2 YNNKEL (reference sequence). The CDR3 sequence is 12 residues long. CDR3: CATTGGKDGYTF. As DNA, the CDR3 is TGTGCCACGACAGGGGGCAAGGATGGCTACACCTTC.

V usage is TRBV5-5 and J usage is TRBJ1-4; D is possibly TRBD1 (5 bases). V lost 0 bases and J 7 bases, leaving 16 bases between the germline ends. Germline-derived CDR1 and CDR2 are SGHKS and YYEKEE (reference sequence). The CDR3 loop spans 16 amino acids. The CDR3 nucleotides read TGTGCCAGCAGCTTGGTAGCAGGGTCCGGTAGTGAAAAACTGTTTTTT. Its protein product is CASSLVAGSGSEKLFF.

The V and J genes are TRBV19 and TRBJ2-7, with D possibly being TRBD2 (6 bases). Germline-derived CDR1 and CDR2 are LNHDA and SQIVND (reference sequence). Trimming left V 5 bases short and J 5 bases short, with 7 bases between. The CDR3 loop spans 11 amino acids. CDR3 in DNA: TGTGCCAGTAGTGGAGGGGACGAGCAGTACTTC. Translating it yields CASSGGDEQYF.

The chain uses TRBV30 and TRBJ2-1; TRBD1 matches at 7 bases. The CDR3 extends over 16 amino acids. The V and J ends lost 2 bases and 4 bases, in that order; junction bases with no gene match: 11. Germline CDR1 and CDR2: GTSNPN and SVGIG (reference sequence). The CDR3 protein is CAWSLTGKGRYNEQFF. The CDR3 nucleotides read TGTGCCTGGAGTTTGACAGGGAAAGGCAGATACAATGAGCAGTTCTTC.

The J gene is TRBJ1-4, the V gene TRBV21-1. TRBV21-1 is tagged as a pseudogene. This CDR3 is 16 amino acids long. The CDR3 region has the DNA TGTGCCAGCAGCAATGGTCCCCCGGATGGTGCTGAAAAACTGTTTTTT. Its protein product is CASSNGPPDGAEKLFF.

The count of this clone is one. The CDR3 sequence: CASSLELQTRNEQFF. CDR3 in DNA: TGTGCCAGCAGCTTAGAGCTTCAGACTAGAAATGAGCAGTTCTTC. The genes are TRBV7-2 and TRBJ2-1; D perhaps matches TRBD2 (6 bases). The CDR3 loop spans 15 amino acids. V dropped 1 base and J dropped 7 bases, with 14 bases sitting between them. Per germline, CDR1 SGHTA and CDR2 FQGNSA.

The rearrangement joins TRBV3-1 (or the pseudogene TRBV3-2) to TRBJ1-2; TRBD1 matches at 7 bases. With V trimmed by 0 bases and J by 4 bases, 2 bases remained unmatched. Germline-derived CDR1 and CDR2 are LGHDT and YNNKEL (reference sequence). The CDR3 sequence is 14 residues long. CDR3 sequence reads: CASSQEGQSYGYTF. The CDR3 DNA is TGTGCCAGCAGCCAAGAGGGACAGTCCTATGGCTACACCTTC.

The rearrangement uses TRBV27 and TRBJ1-1; D call uncertain. Per germline, CDR1 MNHEY and CDR2 SMNVEV (reference sequence). V shed 2 bases and J shed 0 bases, with 4 bases lying between them. This CDR3 comprises 13 residues. CDR3 region: CASSLEMNTEAFF. For the CDR3, the DNA is TGTGCCAGCAGTTTAGAGATGAACACTGAAGCTTTCTTT.

The rearrangement uses TRBV4-1 and TRBJ1-1; D perhaps matches TRBD1 (5 bases). This CDR3 is 12 amino acids long. V dropped 4 bases and J dropped 5 bases, with 8 bases sitting between them. CDR1 and CDR2 from the germline V gene are MGHRA and YSYEKL. The CDR3 nucleotides read TGCGCCAGCAGCCCTGGGGGGACTGAAGCTTTCTTT. Amino acids: CASSPGGTEAFF.

The chain carries TRBV7-9 and TRBJ1-2; D perhaps matches TRBD1 (5 bases). The CDR3 is 13 residues long. V lost 5 bases, J lost 6 bases, and 13 bases lay in between. Germline lookup yields CDR1 SEHNR and CDR2 FQNEAQ (reference sequence). The DNA of the CDR3 is TGTGCCAGCAGCCCAGCCCGACAGCATGGCTACACCTTC. Translated: CASSPARQHGYTF.

This clone turned up a few times. The rearrangement uses TRBV6-5 and TRBJ2-6; D is possibly TRBD2 (6 bases). Germline V lookup: CDR1 MNHEY, CDR2 SVGAGI. Trimming removed 6 bases at V and 0 bases at J, with 9 bases between. This CDR3 is built from 15 residues. The CDR3 DNA reads as TGTGCCAGCAGGCCCGGGAGCTCTGGGGCCAACGTCCTGACTTTC. Translated: CASRPGSSGANVLTF.

This clone was found a few times. Other DNA sequences in the same sample also yield this CDR3. This rearrangement joins TRBV5-1 to TRBJ1-5; D not certain. This CDR3 is built from 13 residues. Per germline, CDR1 SGHRS and CDR2 YFSETQ. Trimming cost V 0 bases and J 4 bases, with 5 bases left between them. The CDR3 nucleotides read TGCGCCAGCAGCTTGGACAGAAATCAGCCCCAGCATTTT. This gives the protein CASSLDRNQPQHF.

V and J are TRBV3-1 (or the pseudogene TRBV3-2) and TRBJ1-4, with 7 bases matching TRBD1. The CDR3 is 16 residues long. The V gene end was trimmed by 4 bases and the J gene end by 0 bases; junction bases not matched to a gene: 5. CDR1 and CDR2 (germline): LGHDT, YNNKEL (reference sequence). CDR3 DNA sequence: TGTGCCAGCAGCCGGACAGGCCTTTCAACTAATGAAAAACTGTTTTTT. It specifies CASSRTGLSTNEKLFF.

This clone was observed a handful of times. The chain is built from TRBV9 and TRBJ1-2; 7 bases map to TRBD1. The germline V gene has CDR1 SGDLS and CDR2 YYNGEE. The V gene end was trimmed by 4 bases and the J gene end by 3 bases; junction bases not matched to a gene: 6. This CDR3 contains 14 residues. The DNA for the CDR3 is TGTGCCAGCAGCCGAGGACAGGACTACTATGGCTACACCTTC. This translates into CASSRGQDYYGYTF. Looking up the rest from reference TRBV9 and TRBJ1-2 gives the full variable domain: DSGVTQTPKHLITATGQRVTLRCSPRSGDLSVYWYQQSLDQGLQFLIQYYNGEERAKGNILERFSAQQFPDLHSELNLSSLELGDSALYFCASSRGQDYYGYTFGSGTRLTVV.

The chain uses TRBV19 and TRBJ2-7; 8 nucleotides match TRBD1. The CDR3 loop spans 14 amino acids. Per germline, CDR1 LNHDA and CDR2 SQIVND (reference sequence). V gave up 3 bases and J gave up 6 bases; unmatched junction bases: 7. For the CDR3, the DNA is TGTGCCAGTAGTATTTCCAGGGGGCGCGGCGAGCAGTACTTC. This encodes CASSISRGRGEQYF.

The sample holds a few counts of this clone. The chain carries TRBV2 and TRBJ1-5; D gene unclear. V lost 10 bases and J lost 0, with 13 bases in between. CDR3 length: 14 amino acids. CDR1 and CDR2 from the germline V gene are SNHLY and FYNNEI. The CDR3, as DNA: TGTGCCACCGCCGTGGGGTATAGCAATCAGCCCCAGCATTTT. It specifies CATAVGYSNQPQHF.

The chain links TRBV12-3 or TRBV12-4 to TRBJ1-6; D is ambiguous. CDR3 length equals 13 residues. V lost 2 bases to trimming and J lost 7 bases, with 6 bases between them. CDR3 DNA: TGTGCCAGCAGTTTATTCGCAAATTCACCCCTCCACTTT. It codes for CASSLFANSPLHF.

The chain uses TRBV18 and TRBJ1-2; D remains ambiguous. Germline V gives CDR1 KGHSH, CDR2 LQKENI. The length of the CDR3 is 13 residues. V dropped 3 bases and J dropped 4 bases, with 9 bases sitting between them. CDR3 nucleotides: TGTGCCAGCTCACCGACGGAACTCTATGGCTACACCTTC. Amino acids: CASSPTELYGYTF.

The CDR3 is CASSLVLGSDTGELFF. For the CDR3, the DNA is TGCGCCAGCAGCTTGGTATTGGGGTCGGACACCGGGGAGCTGTTTTTT. The V call is TRBV5-1, the J call TRBJ2-2; no clear D. CDR3 length: 16 amino acids. Germline V gene lookup returns CDR1 SGHRS and CDR2 YFSETQ. Trimming cost V 0 bases and J 3 bases, with 12 bases left between them.

This rearrangement joins TRBV15 to TRBJ2-3, with 9 bases matching TRBD2. The CDR3 runs to 14 residues. Looked up from germline, CDR1 is LNHNV and CDR2 is YYDKDF (reference sequence). The V gene end was trimmed by 6 bases and the J gene end by 6 bases; junction bases not matched to a gene: 7. This CDR3 is CATRSGGLWDTQYF. The CDR3 region has the DNA TGTGCCACCAGAAGCGGGGGGCTTTGGGATACGCAGTATTTT.

This clone was counted at least ten times. The chain combines TRBV3-1 (or the pseudogene TRBV3-2) with TRBJ2-7; 7 positions match TRBD1. V lost 7 bases, J lost 3 bases, and 9 bases stayed unmatched. Germline loops: CDR1 LGHDT, CDR2 YNNKEL (reference sequence). This CDR3 comprises 14 residues. The CDR3 coding sequence is TGTGCCAGCAATACCGGGACAGCCGACTACGAGCAGTACTTC. It is translated as CASNTGTADYEQYF.

The CDR3 reads CASSSVAGSTIYF. The CDR3 bases are TGTGCCAGCAGTTCCGTCGCCGGGAGCACCATATATTTT. The V gene is TRBV7-2, the J gene TRBJ1-3; no definite D call. This CDR3 is built from 13 residues. The V end was cut by 6 bases, the J end by 9 bases, with 15 bases between. The germline V gene has CDR1 SGHTA and CDR2 FQGNSA.

The CDR3 loop reads CATGQGGNEQFF. Here the CDR3 DNA reads TGTGCCACAGGACAGGGTGGCAATGAGCAGTTCTTC. The rearrangement joins TRBV24-1 to TRBJ2-1; TRBD1 aligns across 8 bases. Germline CDR1 and CDR2: KGHDR and SFDVKD. The CDR3 loop spans 12 amino acids. J was trimmed by 6 bases and V by 10 bases; bases with no gene match: 4.

V and J are TRBV4-2 and TRBJ2-7; D gene uncertain. The germline V gene has CDR1 LGHNA and CDR2 YNFKEQ. This CDR3 has 16 residues. Trimming cost V 2 bases and J 0 bases, with 14 bases left between them. DNA of the CDR3: TGTGCCAGCAGCCAATCATCGAAGCAGAGCTCCTACGAGCAGTACTTC. Its translation is CASSQSSKQSSYEQYF.

This chain uses TRBV11-2 with TRBJ1-1; D may be TRBD1 (6 bases). CDR3 size: 14 residues. Trimming pared 2 bases from V and 4 bases from J, leaving 11 bases between. In germline, CDR1 is SGHAT, CDR2 FQNNGV. In DNA, the CDR3 is TGTGCCAGCAGCTTAATGACAGGATCCACTGAAGCTTTCTTT. This encodes CASSLMTGSTEAFF.

The rearrangement joins TRBV19 to TRBJ2-7; D may be TRBD1 (6 bases). Trimming took off 4 bases at V and 2 bases at J, with 9 bases between the two ends. Germline V lookup: CDR1 LNHDA, CDR2 SQIVND (reference sequence). The CDR3 loop spans 13 amino acids. The CDR3 region has the DNA TGTGCCAGTAGTAGGGACATTACCTACGAGCAGTACTTC. It is translated as CASSRDITYEQYF.

This clone was observed once. V is TRBV9 and J is TRBJ1-4; 8 positions agree with TRBD1. Trimming removed 2 bases from V and 6 bases from J; junction bases left unmatched: 6. The CDR3 has 15 residues. Germline loops: CDR1 SGDLS, CDR2 YYNGEE. The CDR3 region is CASSVGQGYDEKLFF. The CDR3 bases are TGTGCCAGCAGCGTCGGACAGGGTTACGATGAAAAACTGTTTTTT.

The chain employs TRBV7-9 and TRBJ1-2; TRBD1 aligns across 8 bases. The CDR3 consists of 12 residues. CDR1 is SEHNR and CDR2 is FQNEAQ in the germline V gene (reference sequence). V dropped 4 bases and J dropped 7; count of bases not matched to a gene: 2. The DNA of the CDR3 is TGTGCCAGCAGCTACGGGACAGGTGGCTACACCTTC. Translation: CASSYGTGGYTF.

This clone came up once. V is TRBV27 and J is TRBJ2-1; D ambiguous. The CDR3 totals 15 residues. The germline V gene has CDR1 MNHEY and CDR2 SMNVEV (reference sequence). V gave up 2 bases and J gave up 2 bases, with 10 bases separating them. CDR3 sequence reads: CASSLDQPAYNEQFF. CDR3 DNA sequence: TGTGCCAGCAGTTTAGACCAACCTGCCTACAATGAGCAGTTCTTC.

V and J are TRBV2 and TRBJ1-6; D is perhaps TRBD1 (6 bases). V gave up 3 bases and J gave up 9 bases, with 12 bases separating them. Germline V gene lookup returns CDR1 SNHLY and CDR2 FYNNEI. The CDR3 extends over 14 amino acids. In nucleotides, the CDR3 is TGTGCCAGCAGTGAGGGGGGGCGCGTTTCACCCCTCCACTTT. Its protein is CASSEGGRVSPLHF.

The V gene is TRBV24-1, the J gene TRBJ2-3; D call uncertain. CDR3 size: 13 residues. From germline, CDR1 is KGHDR and CDR2 SFDVKD. V was trimmed by 0 bases and J by 4 bases, leaving 4 bases between them. For the CDR3, the DNA is TGTGCCACCAGTGATTTGAGTCCAGATACGCAGTATTTT. Translating it yields CATSDLSPDTQYF.

The table lists this clone with a few counts. The CDR3 protein is CASMPLGGTEYGYTF. Written as DNA, the CDR3 is TGCGCCAGCATGCCCCTCGGTGGGACAGAGTATGGCTACACCTTC. J is TRBJ1-2 and V is TRBV5-1; 7 positions agree with TRBD1. CDR1 is SGHRS, CDR2 YFSETQ, per germline. Trimming took 6 bases from V and 5 from J; bases not matched to a gene: 13. This CDR3 is built from 15 residues. The entire variable domain, with the rest obtained from reference TRBV5-1 and TRBJ1-2, is as follows: KAGVTQTPRYLIKTRGQQVTLSCSPISGHRSVSWYQQTPGQGLQFLFEYFSETQRNKGNFPGRFSGRQFSNSRSEMNVSTLELGDSALYLCASMPLGGTEYGYTFGSGTRLTVV.